This T cell receptor (beta chain) comes out of a study of radiation and T cells in renal cell carcinoma. As regards this clone: The antigen remains undetermined.

General observations from the study: No pretreatment tumor biopsies were available for baseline clonotypes.

V lost 4 bases, J lost 4 bases, and 6 bases stayed unmatched. The CDR3 sequence is 16 residues long. Germline V gene lookup returns CDR1 MNHEY and CDR2 SVGAGI. Clones were read by immunoSEQ multiplex PCR, and TCRdb kept only the in-frame ones, dropping some. The sample consists of about 58,000 clones, around 78% of them appearing once. Documented time point: blood 2 weeks post-SBRT. Treatment given: 15 Gy SBRT to primary tumor, nephrectomy 4 weeks later. Serial blood draws occurred at baseline and 2 and 4 weeks post-SBRT. Sequencing was performed on blood, taken from a patient whose treatment included radiotherapy and nephrectomy. This clonotype was sampled from a man in his sixties with renal cell carcinoma. The chain employs TRBV6-5 and TRBJ2-3, with 12 bases that match TRBD2. CDR3 amino acids: CASSSSSGRAPDTQYF. The CDR3 DNA follows: TGTGCCAGCAGTTCATCTAGCGGGAGGGCCCCAGATACGCAGTATTTT.